This TCR beta chain was captured by sequencing in a study of blood T cell repertoires in COVID-19. Study-wide background: The study drew acute and convalescent COVID-19 samples from the United States, Italy and Spain. T cells, B-cell-depleted T cells, or PBMCs supplied cDNA or gDNA.

In the original analysis: Amplification from reference gene primers served as the basis for estimated nucleated cell counts. Assay used: immunoSEQ multiplex PCR; TCRdb lists only in-frame clones, some missing. V and J calls plus clone size are reproduced from that table; the DNA served to infer D and trimming. The sample has approximately 75,000 clones; approximately 86% are singletons. Seattle-derived patients entered the study during active infection and were followed longitudinally. CDR1 and CDR2 from the germline V gene are MNHEY and SVGAGI. The CDR3 contains 12 residues. The V end was cut by 7 bases, the J end by 4 bases, with 9 bases between.

The sequenced material came from peripheral blood. V and J are TRBV6-5 and TRBJ2-3, with a weak D call TRBD1 (5 bases). The clonotype comes from an elderly man with COVID-19, enrolled during active disease. CDR3 DNA sequence: TGTGCCAGCAAACAGGATCCAGATACGCAGTATTTT. Protein: CASKQDPDTQYF.